A single sample is the source of the 32 T cell receptor beta chains below, sequenced in a study of cytomegalovirus exposure and HLA in healthy donors. In the PCR, 60 Vbeta and 13 Jbeta primers were used. Profiled with immunoSEQ multiplex PCR; TCRdb holds only in-frame clones, not every one. The sample table includes roughly 120,000 clones. Sample: PBMCs. These receptor sequences come from a man aged 40-55 years in good health and CMV-seronegative.

The rearrangement joins TRBV4-3 to TRBJ1-3, with 7 bases lining up with TRBD1. Trimming cost V 0 bases and J 1 base; bases outside gene matches: 3. From germline, CDR1 is LGHNA and CDR2 YSLEER. The CDR3 consists of 16 residues. The CDR3 loop is CASSQDFRGSGNTIYF. The CDR3 coding sequence is TGCGCCAGCAGCCAAGATTTCAGGGGGTCTGGAAACACCATATATTTT.

The CDR3, as DNA: TGCAGCGTTGAAGCCCACCCGGGAGGCCCCGCAGATACGCAGTATTTT. Its protein product is CSVEAHPGGPADTQYF. This rearrangement joins TRBV29-1 to TRBJ2-3; 7 bases are shared with TRBD2. CDR3 length equals 16 residues. The ends lost 1 base at V and 4 bases at J; junction bases unmatched: 11. Germline V gives CDR1 SQVTM, CDR2 ANQGSEA.

This chain uses TRBV9 with TRBJ2-3; D uncertain. Germline assignment: CDR1 SGDLS and CDR2 YYNGEE. This CDR3 comprises 16 residues. Trimming cost V 0 bases and J 1 base, with 12 bases left between them. Here the CDR3 reads CASSVGPALRTDTQYF. As DNA, the CDR3 is TGTGCCAGCAGCGTAGGACCAGCGCTGCGCACAGATACGCAGTATTTT.

The chain has TRBV7-2 and TRBJ2-1; maybe TRBD2 (6 bases). The CDR3 covers 15 residues. Germline CDR1 SGHTA, CDR2 FQGNSA. V lost 8 bases, J lost 0 bases, and 14 bases lay in between. The CDR3 loop is CASRARESSYNEQFF. CDR3 nucleotides: TGTGCCAGCCGGGCCCGGGAGAGCTCCTACAATGAGCAGTTCTTC.

The chain links TRBV7-3 to TRBJ2-1; 14 bases are shared with TRBD2. The V and J ends lost 2 bases and 9 bases, in that order; junction bases with no gene match: 6. The CDR3 runs to 16 residues. Germline-derived CDR1 and CDR2 are SGHTA and FQGTGA. CDR3 region: CASSLGGGLAGVEQFF. The DNA for the CDR3 is TGTGCCAGCAGCTTAGGGGGGGGACTAGCGGGAGTTGAGCAGTTCTTC.

V is TRBV27 and J is TRBJ1-5; 8 nucleotides match TRBD1. The V gene end was trimmed by 2 bases and the J gene end by 6 bases; junction bases not matched to a gene: 6. The CDR3 has 15 residues. Germline CDR1 is MNHEY and CDR2 is SMNVEV (reference sequence). CDR3 bases: TGTGCCAGCAGTTTAGGGACAGGATCCGGTCAGCCCCAGCATTTT. This encodes CASSLGTGSGQPQHF.

The chain is built from TRBV30 and TRBJ1-6, with 8 bases fitting TRBD1. With V trimmed by 1 base and J by 8 bases, 7 bases remained unmatched. The CDR3 contains 15 residues. Germline V gene sequence: CDR1 GTSNPN, CDR2 SVGIG (reference sequence). This CDR3 is CAWSAPDRGHSPLHF. CDR3 DNA sequence: TGTGCCTGGAGTGCCCCCGACAGGGGACATTCACCCCTCCACTTT. Drawing the rest from reference TRBV30 and TRBJ1-6, the complete variable domain is SQTIHQWPATLVQPVGSPLSLECTVEGTSNPNLYWYRQAAGRGLQLLFYSVGIGQISSEVPQNLSASRPQDRQFILSSKKLLLSDSGFYLCAWSAPDRGHSPLHFGNGTRLTVT.

The V call is TRBV10-3, the J call TRBJ2-7; possible D gene TRBD2, 5 bases. The CDR3 has 14 amino acids. Looked up from germline, CDR1 is ENHRY and CDR2 is SYGVKD. Trimming stripped 3 bases from V and 12 bases from J, with 21 bases between. The CDR3 DNA reads as TGTGCCATCAGTGACCAACTTTTCGCTCGGGATCGGTACTTC. Translation: CAISDQLFARDRYF.

The chain is built from TRBV6-1 and TRBJ2-5; 7 bases line up with TRBD1. The CDR3 sequence is 14 residues long. Germline assignment: CDR1 MNHNS and CDR2 SASEGT. With V trimmed by 5 bases and J by 5 bases, 8 bases remained unmatched. The CDR3 DNA reads TGTGCCAGCAGTATCTATCACAGGGGTGAGACCCAGTACTTC. As protein: CASSIYHRGETQYF.

J is TRBJ1-2 and V is TRBV11-3; D might be TRBD1 (6 bases). The germline V gene encodes CDR1 SGHNT and CDR2 YENEEA. CDR3 length: 15 residues. Trimming pared 1 base from V and 1 base from J, leaving 10 bases between. CDR3 DNA sequence: TGTGCCAGCAGCTTAGGGGGGCAGAATAACTATGGCTACACCTTC. This gives the protein CASSLGGQNNYGYTF.

The chain carries TRBV10-3 and TRBJ2-7; TRBD2 agrees at 8 bases. The ends lost 3 bases at V and 3 bases at J; junction bases unmatched: 7. Germline V lookup: CDR1 ENHRY, CDR2 SYGVKD. This CDR3 comprises 15 residues. The CDR3: CAISETGGSHYEQYF. CDR3 DNA: TGTGCCATCAGTGAAACGGGAGGGTCACACTACGAGCAGTACTTC.

This sequence joins TRBV29-1 and TRBJ1-1; D is unclear. V was trimmed by 8 bases and J by 0 bases, leaving 10 bases between them. The CDR3 has 12 residues. Germline CDR1 and CDR2: SQVTM and ANQGSEA. DNA of the CDR3: TGCAGCTCCGGGAAAATGAACACTGAAGCTTTCTTT. Translation: CSSGKMNTEAFF.

This rearrangement joins TRBV6-5 to TRBJ2-7; 8 bases are shared with TRBD2. CDR3 length: 14 amino acids. From germline, CDR1 is MNHEY and CDR2 SVGAGI. The junction had 11 bases not matched to a gene; V was cut back by 7 bases and J by 6 bases. The CDR3 region has the DNA TGTGCCAGCACCCAGAGCGGGAGTGGAGGCGAGCAGTACTTC. As protein: CASTQSGSGGEQYF.

The V gene is TRBV19, the J gene TRBJ2-1; 7 positions agree with TRBD1. Unmatched junction bases numbered 16, after V lost 10 bases and J lost 10 bases. The germline gives CDR1 LNHDA, CDR2 SQIVND (reference sequence). The CDR3 runs 14 residues. CDR3 nucleotides: TGTGCCACCCAACGGGACAGACAAATCGGGGAGCAGTTCTTC. Its translation is CATQRDRQIGEQFF.

The rearrangement uses TRBV5-1 and TRBJ2-5; D is perhaps TRBD1 (5 bases). The V gene lost 0 bases and the J gene lost 1 base, with 7 bases spanning the gap. Germline CDR1 SGHRS, CDR2 YFSETQ. The CDR3 totals 14 residues. The CDR3 reads CASSLGQTQETQYF. DNA of the CDR3: TGCGCCAGCAGCTTGGGACAGACCCAAGAGACCCAGTACTTC.

The V gene is TRBV10-3, the J gene TRBJ2-1; TRBD2 aligns across 14 bases. Germline CDR1 ENHRY, CDR2 SYGVKD. CDR3 length equals 16 residues. V lost 10 bases and J lost 5; bases outside the gene matches: 10. The chain's CDR3 is CATAGLAGVPNNEQFF. The CDR3 DNA follows: TGTGCCACGGCGGGACTAGCGGGAGTCCCCAACAATGAGCAGTTCTTC.

The chain joins TRBV5-4 to TRBJ2-4, with D tentatively TRBD1 (5 bases). Germline values: CDR1 SGHNT, CDR2 YYREEE (reference sequence). CDR3 size: 13 residues. V was trimmed by 4 bases and J by 5 bases, leaving 10 bases between them. The CDR3 DNA reads as TGTGCCAGCAGCCCCCAGGGCCAAAACATTCAGTACTTC. Protein: CASSPQGQNIQYF.

V and J are TRBV6-1 and TRBJ1-2; no reliable D call. The CDR3 sequence is 13 residues long. Germline V gene sequence: CDR1 MNHNS, CDR2 SASEGT. V shed 4 bases and J shed 4 bases, with 10 bases lying between them. The CDR3 nucleotides are TGTGCCAGCAGTGTTGGGCCCGGCTATGGCTACACCTTC. This gives the protein CASSVGPGYGYTF.

The gene calls are TRBV5-1 and TRBJ1-2; the match to TRBD1 covers 7 bases. From germline, CDR1 is SGHRS and CDR2 YFSETQ. The CDR3 extends over 15 amino acids. Losses at the gene ends were 0 bases for V and 4 bases for J; bases not matched to a gene: 6. CDR3 region: CASSLEGARSYGYTF. The CDR3 DNA follows: TGCGCCAGCAGCTTGGAGGGGGCGCGAAGCTATGGCTACACCTTC.

The chain uses TRBV7-2 and TRBJ2-7, with a tentative D call TRBD2 (6 bases). Germline CDR1 is SGHTA and CDR2 is FQGNSA. The CDR3 totals 14 residues. Trimming shortened V by 1 base and J by 3 bases, and 10 bases separated the two germline ends. The CDR3 sequence: CASSLVASDYEQYF. The CDR3 coding sequence is TGTGCCAGCAGCTTAGTTGCTAGCGACTACGAGCAGTACTTC.

The V and J genes are TRBV29-1 and TRBJ2-1; 11 nucleotides align to TRBD2. Losses at the gene ends were 8 bases for V and 4 bases for J; bases not matched to a gene: 4. The CDR3 is 13 residues long. Germline V gene sequence: CDR1 SQVTM, CDR2 ANQGSEA. The CDR3 region is CSSTSGTYNEQFF. Written as DNA, the CDR3 is TGCAGCTCGACTAGCGGGACTTACAATGAGCAGTTCTTC.

This chain connects TRBV19 to TRBJ2-7, with 9 bases that match TRBD2. Trimming cost V 3 bases and J 4 bases; bases outside gene matches: 7. CDR1 and CDR2 from the germline V gene are LNHDA and SQIVND (reference sequence). The CDR3 consists of 15 residues. For the CDR3, the DNA is TGTGCCAGTAGTATTTTGCTAGCGGGAAAATACGAGCAGTACTTC. Translated, it gives CASSILLAGKYEQYF.

The chain employs TRBV30 and TRBJ2-1, with D perhaps matching TRBD1 (6 bases). Trimming pared 4 bases from V and 7 bases from J, leaving 17 bases between. The CDR3 length is 14 residues. Germline V gene sequence: CDR1 GTSNPN, CDR2 SVGIG (reference sequence). CDR3 sequence (DNA): TGTGCCTGGACCCCCGCCGGGACAATAAATGAGCAGTTCTTC. Protein sequence: CAWTPAGTINEQFF.

The chain has TRBV27 and TRBJ1-2; D is undetermined. The CDR3 consists of 14 residues. Germline V gene sequence: CDR1 MNHEY, CDR2 SMNVEV (reference sequence). V was pared by 3 bases and J by 6 bases, with 14 bases between. In nucleotides, the CDR3 is TGTGCCAGCAGTTTTAACTCCGGGAGCAATGGCTACACCTTC. This encodes CASSFNSGSNGYTF.

CDR3 amino acids: CASSARANTEAFF. Here the CDR3 DNA reads TGTGCCAGCAGTGCCAGGGCGAACACTGAAGCTTTCTTT. The chain links TRBV6-1 to TRBJ1-1; a weak D match, TRBD1 (5 bases). The CDR3 sequence is 13 residues long. The V gene lost 4 bases and the J gene lost 1 base, with 7 bases spanning the gap. CDR1 is MNHNS, CDR2 SASEGT, per germline.

J is TRBJ2-7 and V is TRBV11-2; D is possibly TRBD2 (7 bases). Germline V lookup: CDR1 SGHAT, CDR2 FQNNGV. There are 15 residues in the CDR3. Trimming removed 0 bases at V and 0 bases at J, with 9 bases between. In DNA form, the CDR3 reads TGTGCCAGCAGCTTAGAGCGGGGGCCCTCCTACGAGCAGTACTTC. It specifies CASSLERGPSYEQYF.

Notes on this clone: Other DNA sequences within the sample encode an identical CDR3. The V gene is TRBV5-1, the J gene TRBJ2-5; maybe TRBD1 (5 bases). The CDR3 has 15 residues. Per germline, CDR1 SGHRS and CDR2 YFSETQ. Trimming shortened V by 0 bases and J by 0 bases, and 9 bases separated the two germline ends. Written as DNA, the CDR3 is TGCGCCAGCAGCTTGGGACAGACAGACCAAGAGACCCAGTACTTC. It yields the protein CASSLGQTDQETQYF.

The chain uses TRBV7-8 and TRBJ1-2; no clear D gene. Trimming pared 4 bases from V and 3 bases from J, leaving 9 bases between. The germline gives CDR1 SGHVS, CDR2 FQNEAQ. The CDR3 is made up of 13 amino acids. In DNA form, the CDR3 reads TGTGCCAGCAGCTCAGCCGCGCACTATGGCTACACCTTC. It translates to CASSSAAHYGYTF.

V and J are TRBV19 and TRBJ2-5; TRBD2 aligns across 9 bases. The V segment lost 6 bases and the J segment 3 bases; nucleotides outside the gene matches: 11. Germline values: CDR1 LNHDA, CDR2 SQIVND (reference sequence). The CDR3 covers 16 residues. Here the CDR3 reads CASSRTLTSGKETQYF. CDR3 bases: TGTGCCAGTAGCCGAACCCTGACTAGCGGCAAAGAGACCCAGTACTTC.

The genes are TRBV5-4 and TRBJ2-1, with 8 bases aligning to TRBD1. The J segment lost 4 bases and the V segment lost 4 bases, leaving 10 bases of the junction unmatched. The germline V gene encodes CDR1 SGHNT and CDR2 YYREEE (reference sequence). The CDR3 is made up of 16 amino acids. CDR3 sequence (DNA): TGTGCCAGCAGCCGTAACCAGGGGGCGCAATACAATGAGCAGTTCTTC. This sequence encodes CASSRNQGAQYNEQFF.

The chain carries TRBV5-1 and TRBJ2-1, with TRBD1 identical over 11 bases. The V gene's germline CDR1 is SGHRS and CDR2 YFSETQ. The CDR3 contains 14 residues. J lost 7 bases, V lost 8 bases, and 8 bases had no gene match. The CDR3 DNA reads as TGCGCCAGTTTGGACAGGGGGCGAGGGAATGAGCAGTTCTTC. Amino acids: CASLDRGRGNEQFF.

CDR3 residues: CASSDRRGLNTEAFF. The CDR3 DNA sequence: TGTGCCAGCAGTGACCGCAGGGGGCTGAACACTGAAGCTTTCTTT. The chain uses TRBV6-1 and TRBJ1-1; the match to TRBD1 covers 8 bases. Trimming took 3 bases from V and 0 from J; bases not matched to a gene: 3. The CDR3 runs to 15 residues. The germline V gene has CDR1 MNHNS and CDR2 SASEGT.